This is a list of T cell receptor beta chains from one sample in a study of CD8 T cells in ankylosing spondylitis. TCRdb recomputed calls from the 5' RACE reads with MiXCR, one row per CDR3 protein. The table has approximately 250,000 distinct CDR3 sequences, approximately 10% seen once. The specimen was blood, either unsorted or a sorted T cell fraction (not recorded which). The receptors come from a male donor with ankylosing spondylitis or in good health (not recorded which). Both conserved end residues are part of each CDR3. D genes are given only for firm matches. Clone size is stated in some rows and not others, as once, few, many or a class when expanded.

>TRBV20-1|.|TRBJ2-3|.
CSAPRQEVSDTQYF
TGCAGTGCCCCGAGGCAAGAAGTTTCAGATACGCAGTATTTT
>TRBV5-1|many|TRBJ2-1|TRBD2
CASSLDRTSLREQFF
TGCGCCAGCAGCTTGGATCGGACTAGCCTTCGGGAGCAGTTCTTC
>TRBV7-2|many|TRBJ1-1|.
CASSLGSRAAKGTEAFF
TGTGCCAGCAGCTTAGGTTCCAGGGCTGCAAAAGGCACTGAAGCTTTCTTT
>TRBV12-3/TRBV12-4|.|TRBJ2-5|.
CVSSDGGQQTQYF
TGTGTCAGCAGTGACGGGGGGCAACAGACCCAGTACTTC
>TRBV12-3/TRBV12-4|.|TRBJ2-2|.
CASSPQTTRGTGELFF
TGTGCCAGCAGTCCTCAGACAACTAGGGGCACCGGGGAGCTGTTTTTT
>TRBV10-2|few|TRBJ2-3|.
CASSENGLSTDTQYF
TGCGCCAGCAGTGAGAACGGACTCAGCACAGATACGCAGTATTTT
>TRBV18|.|TRBJ2-3|.
CASSPPTRTDTQYF
TGTGCCAGCTCACCACCGACTCGGACAGATACGCAGTATTTT
>TRBV10-2|few|TRBJ1-1|.
CASSELREIEAFF
TGCGCCAGCAGTGAGTTACGGGAGATTGAAGCTTTCTTT
>TRBV10-3|many|TRBJ1-1|TRBD1
CAISEGPGTGETEAFF
TGTGCCATCAGTGAGGGCCCGGGGACAGGGGAAACTGAAGCTTTCTTT
>TRBV27|many|TRBJ2-3|.
CASSLSNYYTDTQYF
TGTGCCAGCAGTTTATCGAACTATTACACAGATACGCAGTATTTT
>TRBV9|many|TRBJ1-2|.
CASSASPRGIGYGYTF
TGTGCCAGCAGCGCCTCCCCCCGAGGGATCGGCTATGGCTACACCTTC
>TRBV20-1|.|TRBJ1-1|.
CSARDSRGPTLGTEAFF
TGCAGTGCTAGAGATTCTCGGGGACCCACCCTGGGCACTGAAGCTTTCTTT
>TRBV20-1|many|TRBJ1-1|.
CSTTWGGATEAFF
TGCAGTACTACGTGGGGCGGAGCCACTGAAGCTTTCTTT
>TRBV7-2|.|TRBJ2-7|TRBD2
CASSVQTSGGKYF
TGTGCCAGCAGCGTTCAGACTAGCGGGGGGAAGTACTTC
>TRBV12-3/TRBV12-4|many|TRBJ2-7|TRBD1
CASSQGDRVGSYEQYF
TGTGCCAGCAGCCAAGGCGACAGGGTCGGCTCCTACGAGCAGTACTTC
>TRBV30|few|TRBJ1-6|.
CAWSGWSNSPLHF
TGTGCCTGGAGTGGGTGGAGCAATTCACCCCTCCACTTT
>TRBV5-1|few|TRBJ2-1|TRBD1
CASTSGTGAHNEQFF
TGCGCCAGCACCTCGGGGACAGGGGCCCACAATGAGCAGTTCTTC
>TRBV6-2/TRBV6-3|few|TRBJ1-1|.
CASSYPRRGENTEAFF
TGTGCCAGCAGTTATCCCAGGCGAGGGGAGAACACTGAAGCTTTCTTT
>TRBV20-1|.|TRBJ1-4|TRBD1
CSARDRQGREKLFF
TGCAGTGCTAGAGACCGACAGGGGAGGGAAAAACTGTTTTTT
>TRBV4-2|few|TRBJ2-1|.
CASSQRVGWTGEQFF
TGTGCCAGCAGCCAACGGGTCGGGTGGACTGGTGAGCAGTTCTTC
>TRBV20-1|many|TRBJ1-1|.
CRPSGGETEAFF
TGCAGGCCCTCGGGGGGGGAGACTGAAGCTTTCTTT
>TRBV10-3|few|TRBJ1-1|.
CAISGVTAVEAFF
TGTGCCATCAGTGGGGTCACCGCAGTTGAAGCTTTCTTT
>TRBV5-6|many|TRBJ2-5|TRBD1
CASSSNRDRGPKTQYF
TGTGCCAGCAGCTCCAACCGGGACAGGGGGCCGAAGACCCAGTACTTC
>TRBV11-3|few|TRBJ2-5|.
CASSLFSEETQYF
TGTGCCAGCAGCTTATTCAGTGAAGAGACCCAGTACTTC
>TRBV19|many|TRBJ1-6|.
CASSEVGAGVNSPLHF
TGTGCCAGTAGCGAGGTGGGTGCAGGGGTAAATTCACCCCTCCACTTT
>TRBV12-3/TRBV12-4|many|TRBJ2-2|.
CASRGPAGELFF
TGTGCCAGCAGAGGACCGGCCGGGGAGCTGTTTTTT
>TRBV3-1|many|TRBJ1-6|.
CASSQDTSPLHF
TGTGCCAGCAGCCAAGACACTTCACCCCTCCACTTT
>TRBV6-5|many|TRBJ2-2|.
CASSYSNRELFF
TGTGCCAGCAGTTACTCGAACCGGGAGCTGTTTTTT
>TRBV10-3|many|TRBJ2-3|.
CAISDPGVRTDTQYF
TGTGCCATCAGTGACCCCGGGGTTAGGACAGATACGCAGTATTTT
>TRBV7-2|.|TRBJ2-1|.
CASSVYQSSYNEQFF
TGTGCCAGCAGCGTATACCAGAGCTCCTACAATGAGCAGTTCTTC
>TRBV7-2|many|TRBJ1-1|.
CASSLEGRPNTEAFF
TGTGCCAGCAGCTTGGAGGGACGGCCGAACACTGAAGCTTTCTTT
>TRBV5-1|.|TRBJ2-7|.
CASSRGASSYEQYF
TGCGCCAGCAGCCGAGGGGCGAGCTCCTACGAGCAGTACTTC
>TRBV15|few|TRBJ2-2|TRBD2
CATSREGLAVKTGELFF
TGTGCCACCAGCAGAGAAGGGCTAGCGGTCAAAACCGGGGAGCTGTTTTTT
>TRBV5-6|few|TRBJ2-6|TRBD1
CASSRVLPRDRGSGANVLTF
TGTGCCAGCAGCCGCGTACTACCCAGAGACAGGGGCTCTGGGGCCAACGTCCTGACTTTC
>TRBV9|many|TRBJ2-5|.
CASSPGVAEETQYF
TGTGCCAGCAGCCCCGGGGTGGCAGAAGAGACCCAGTACTTC
>TRBV20-1|many|TRBJ2-1|.
CSASFPMIRGSYNEQFF
TGCAGTGCTAGTTTCCCGATGATTCGGGGCTCCTACAATGAGCAGTTCTTC
>TRBV3-1|many|TRBJ2-7|.
CASSQIRIGYHYEQYF
TGTGCCAGCAGCCAAATAAGGATAGGCTACCACTACGAGCAGTACTTC
>TRBV27|.|TRBJ2-3|.
CASSSRVMERNTDTQYF
TGTGCCAGCAGTTCAAGGGTAATGGAACGAAACACAGATACGCAGTATTTT
>TRBV11-2|.|TRBJ2-1|TRBD2
CASSLDPSAGGRNEQFF
TGTGCCAGCAGCTTAGATCCGAGTGCGGGAGGTAGGAATGAGCAGTTCTTC
>TRBV29-1|many|TRBJ1-1|.
CSEGTAEAFF
TGCAGTGAAGGAACGGCTGAAGCTTTCTTT
>TRBV5-6|.|TRBJ2-7|.
CVSSFEAAEQYF
TGTGTCAGCAGCTTTGAGGCGGCCGAGCAGTACTTC
>TRBV10-3|.|TRBJ1-4|.
CAIRAGMPNEKLFF
TGTGCCATCAGGGCAGGGATGCCTAATGAAAAACTGTTTTTT
>TRBV5-5|.|TRBJ2-1|TRBD2
CASSLGLAGRNEQFF
TGTGCCAGCAGCCTGGGACTAGCGGGAAGGAATGAGCAGTTCTTC
>TRBV29-1|many|TRBJ1-1|.
CSVLVGWGGEAFF
TGCAGCGTGCTGGTTGGCTGGGGCGGTGAAGCTTTCTTT
>TRBV6-5|many|TRBJ2-6|.
CASSYSGPDFSGANVLTF
TGTGCCAGCAGTTACTCCGGGCCAGACTTCTCTGGGGCCAACGTCCTGACTTTC
>TRBV5-1|many|TRBJ2-7|.
CASSLATLYEQYF
TGCGCCAGCAGCTTGGCCACCCTCTACGAGCAGTACTTC
>TRBV7-7|many|TRBJ2-2|.
CASSLDNTGELFF
TGTGCCAGCAGCTTAGATAACACCGGGGAGCTGTTTTTT
>TRBV5-1|.|TRBJ2-3|.
CASSSRQAGTDTQYF
TGCGCCAGCAGCTCGAGACAGGCGGGTACAGATACGCAGTATTTT
>TRBV5-1|many|TRBJ1-2|.
CASSLFQGGYTF
TGCGCCAGCAGCTTATTTCAGGGTGGCTACACCTTC
>TRBV9|many|TRBJ2-3|TRBD2
CASSVGSLAADTQYF
TGTGCCAGCAGCGTAGGGTCACTAGCGGCAGATACGCAGTATTTT
>TRBV10-1|few|TRBJ1-1|.
CASRQGGHTEAFF
TGCGCCAGCAGACAGGGAGGCCACACTGAAGCTTTCTTT
>TRBV20-1|many|TRBJ2-3|TRBD2
CSAPSGSPDTQYF
TGCAGTGCTCCCAGCGGGAGCCCAGATACGCAGTATTTT
>TRBV6-1|.|TRBJ1-3|.
CASSEVVPDTIYF
TGTGCCAGCAGTGAGGTCGTCCCAGACACCATATATTTT
>TRBV30|many|TRBJ2-2|.
CAWSFNTGELFF
TGTGCCTGGAGCTTCAACACCGGGGAGCTGTTTTTT
>TRBV7-9|few|TRBJ2-4|TRBD1
CASSPKDRGGNIQYF
TGTGCCAGCAGCCCTAAGGACAGGGGTGGAAACATTCAGTACTTC